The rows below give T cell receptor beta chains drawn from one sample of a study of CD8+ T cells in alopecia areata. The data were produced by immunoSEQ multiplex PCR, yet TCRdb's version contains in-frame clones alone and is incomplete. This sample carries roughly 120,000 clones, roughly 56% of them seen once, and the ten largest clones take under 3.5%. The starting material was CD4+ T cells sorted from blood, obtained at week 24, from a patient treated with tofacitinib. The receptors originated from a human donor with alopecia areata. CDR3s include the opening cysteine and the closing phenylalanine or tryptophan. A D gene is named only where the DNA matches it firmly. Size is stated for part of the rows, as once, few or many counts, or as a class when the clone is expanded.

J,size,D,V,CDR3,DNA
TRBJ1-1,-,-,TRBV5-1,CASSLDRDTEAFF,TGCGCCAGCAGCTTGGACAGGGACACTGAAGCTTTCTTT
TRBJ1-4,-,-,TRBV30,CAWNRGAGEKLFF,TGTGCCTGGAACCGGGGAGCCGGGGAAAAACTGTTTTTT
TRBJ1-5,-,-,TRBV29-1,CSVANSYQPQHF,TGCAGCGTTGCGAACAGTTATCAGCCCCAGCATTTT
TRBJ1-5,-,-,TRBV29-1,CSVGGDTNNQPQHF,TGCAGCGTTGGGGGGGACACCAACAATCAGCCCCAGCATTTT
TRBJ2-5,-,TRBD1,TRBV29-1,CSVAKTGGQPETQYF,TGCAGCGTTGCCAAGACAGGGGGCCAGCCAGAGACCCAGTACTTC
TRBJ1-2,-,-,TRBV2,CAITTGYGYTF,TGTGCCATCACGACCGGCTATGGCTACACCTTC
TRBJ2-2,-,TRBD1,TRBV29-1,CSGDRGGTGELFF,TGCAGCGGGGACAGGGGTGGCACCGGGGAGCTGTTTTTT
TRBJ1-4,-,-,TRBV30,CAWRDWETNEKLFF,TGTGCCTGGAGAGACTGGGAAACTAATGAAAAACTGTTTTTT
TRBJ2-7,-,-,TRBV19,CASSLRQGRSYEQYF,TGTGCCAGTAGTCTCCGGCAGGGCCGTTCCTACGAGCAGTACTTC
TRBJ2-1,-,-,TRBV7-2,CASSLGRSARKDNEQFF,TGTGCCAGCAGCTTAGGTAGGTCAGCTCGTAAGGACAATGAGCAGTTCTTC
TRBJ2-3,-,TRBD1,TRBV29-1,CSVETGGGGDTQYF,TGCAGCGTTGAGACAGGGGGCGGGGGAGATACGCAGTATTTT
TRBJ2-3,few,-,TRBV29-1,CSVEDTQYF,TGCAGCGTTGAAGATACGCAGTATTTT
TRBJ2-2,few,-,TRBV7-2,CASSPTTTGELFF,TGTGCCAGCAGCCCCACTACCACCGGGGAGCTGTTTTTT
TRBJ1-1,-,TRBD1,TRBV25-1,CASSEGQRTMNTEAFF,TGTGCCAGCAGTGAGGGACAGAGGACTATGAACACTGAAGCTTTCTTT
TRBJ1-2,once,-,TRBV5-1,CASTPGRGTYGYTF,TGCGCCAGCACCCCAGGGAGGGGGACCTATGGCTACACCTTC
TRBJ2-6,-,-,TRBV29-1,CSVELGPSGANVLTF,TGCAGCGTTGAATTGGGGCCCTCTGGGGCCAACGTCCTGACTTTC
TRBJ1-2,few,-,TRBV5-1,CASSSGGGEPYGYTF,TGCGCCAGCAGCTCCGGGGGTGGGGAACCCTATGGCTACACCTTC
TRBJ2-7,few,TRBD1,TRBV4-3,CASSVDQGAYEQYF,TGCGCCAGCAGCGTGGACCAGGGGGCCTACGAGCAGTACTTC
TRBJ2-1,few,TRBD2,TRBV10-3,CAISGVSSGGTNYNEQFF,TGTGCCATCAGTGGTGTTTCTAGCGGGGGGACTAACTACAATGAGCAGTTCTTC
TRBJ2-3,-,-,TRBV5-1,CASRAGTSTDTQYF,TGCGCCAGCAGGGCGGGGACAAGCACAGATACGCAGTATTTT
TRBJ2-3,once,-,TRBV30,CAFTQPNTDTQYF,TGTGCCTTCACGCAACCGAACACAGATACGCAGTATTTT
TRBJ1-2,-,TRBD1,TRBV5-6,CASRRDRASPYYGYTF,TGTGCCAGCAGACGGGACAGGGCCTCTCCCTACTATGGCTACACCTTC
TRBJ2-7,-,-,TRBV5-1,CASSEMGSSYEQYF,TGCGCCAGCAGCGAAATGGGGTCCTCCTACGAGCAGTACTTC
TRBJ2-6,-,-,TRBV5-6,CASSLDAGANVLTF,TGTGCCAGCAGCTTGGATGCTGGGGCCAACGTCCTGACTTTC
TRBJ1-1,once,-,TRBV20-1,CSVNRAFF,TGCAGTGTCAACAGGGCTTTCTTT
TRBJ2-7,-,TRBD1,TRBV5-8,CASSLMGQTSYEQYF,TGTGCCAGCAGCTTGATGGGACAGACCTCCTACGAGCAGTACTTC